This entry lists 14 T cell receptor beta chains sequenced from one sample in a study of cytomegalovirus exposure and HLA in healthy donors. The PCR ran on 60 Vbeta and 13 Jbeta primers. Method: immunoSEQ multiplex PCR; TCRdb's copy keeps in-frame clones and lacks some. The profile covers about 110,000 clones, with over 75% appearing a single time and about 8.6% taken by the ten largest. Sequenced: PBMCs. The receptors shown here come from a middle-aged woman in good health and CMV-seropositive.

The chain recombines TRBV11-1 with TRBJ2-7; 7 bases map to TRBD1. The CDR3 sequence is 18 residues long. V was clipped by 4 bases and J by 0 bases; unmatched bases: 15. Germline V lookup: CDR1 SGHAT, CDR2 FQDESV (reference sequence). The CDR3, as DNA: TGTGCCAGCAGCTCGCGCGCTTCAAGGGGACAGACCTCCTACGAGCAGTACTTC. Residues: CASSSRASRGQTSYEQYF.

The rearrangement joins TRBV5-4 to TRBJ1-6, with TRBD1 matching 9 bases. V shed 2 bases, J shed 7 bases, and the junction held 4 bases outside the gene matches. Per the germline V gene, CDR1 is SGHNT and CDR2 is YYREEE (reference sequence). The CDR3 sequence is 15 residues long. For the CDR3, the DNA is TGTGCCAGCAGCTTAGGGACAGGGAAAAATTCACCCCTCCACTTT. Amino acid sequence: CASSLGTGKNSPLHF.

V usage is TRBV2 and J usage is TRBJ2-5, with 7 bases lining up with TRBD2. V dropped 4 bases and J dropped 4; count of bases not matched to a gene: 6. The CDR3 spans 14 residues. CDR1 is SNHLY, CDR2 FYNNEI, per germline. The chain's CDR3 is CASSGRGDRETQYF. CDR3 nucleotide sequence: TGTGCCAGCAGTGGTCGGGGGGATCGAGAGACCCAGTACTTC.

The chain couples TRBV4-1 to TRBJ2-3; 8 nucleotides match TRBD2. The V and J ends lost 6 bases and 0 bases, in that order; junction bases with no gene match: 8. The CDR3 is 16 residues long. CDR1 is MGHRA, CDR2 YSYEKL, per germline. DNA for the CDR3: TGCGCCAGCAGACCCGGACTAGCTGTCAGCACAGATACGCAGTATTTT. It is translated as CASRPGLAVSTDTQYF.

This clone has only one observation. The chain recombines TRBV27 with TRBJ1-1, with D perhaps TRBD1 (5 bases). In germline, CDR1 is MNHEY, CDR2 SMNVEV (reference sequence). The CDR3 loop spans 16 amino acids. V shed 5 bases and J shed 11 bases, with 27 bases lying between them. The chain's CDR3 is CASSPPASRDRIEAFF. CDR3 DNA: TGTGCCAGCAGTCCCCCCGCAAGCAGGGATCGGATTGAGGCTTTCTTT.

V is TRBV7-2 and J is TRBJ2-7; maybe TRBD1 (5 bases). Germline assignment: CDR1 SGHTA and CDR2 FQGNSA. The CDR3 extends over 13 amino acids. The V and J ends lost 3 bases and 4 bases respectively, with 10 bases between them. CDR3 region: CASSFDRVYEQYF. CDR3 DNA sequence: TGTGCCAGCAGCTTCGACAGAGTTTACGAGCAGTACTTC.

This clone was detected once. CDR3 nucleotide sequence: TGTGCCAGCAGCCCGGGGACAACCCATTCCTCGGATACGCAGTATTTT. It is translated as CASSPGTTHSSDTQYF. V usage is TRBV7-9 and J usage is TRBJ2-3, with a tentative D call TRBD1 (6 bases). The CDR3 totals 16 residues. Germline assignment: CDR1 SEHNR and CDR2 FQNEAQ (reference sequence). V gave up 5 bases and J gave up 6 bases, with 21 bases separating them.

CDR3 nucleotides: TGCGCCAGCAGCCAAGATCAAACTAGCGGTGCTAGCACAGATACGCAGTATTTT. Translated, it gives CASSQDQTSGASTDTQYF. The genes are TRBV4-1 and TRBJ2-3; TRBD2 aligns across 8 bases. Trimming removed 0 bases from V and 0 bases from J; junction bases left unmatched: 8. The germline CDR1 and CDR2 sequences are MGHRA and YSYEKL. The CDR3 spans 18 residues.

The chain joins TRBV4-1 to TRBJ1-5; TRBD1 might be the D (6 bases). Germline V lookup: CDR1 MGHRA, CDR2 YSYEKL. Trimming shortened V by 3 bases and J by 5 bases, and 14 bases separated the two germline ends. The CDR3 is 15 residues long. The CDR3, as DNA: TGCGCCAGCAGCCACCCTCGAGGGGGTCATCAGCCCCAGCATTTT. Translated: CASSHPRGGHQPQHF.

The chain recombines TRBV11-2 with TRBJ2-1; 8 nucleotides line up with TRBD1. Germline V gene data show CDR1 as SGHAT and CDR2 as FQNNGV. The CDR3 is made up of 13 amino acids. V lost 7 bases, J lost 7 bases, and 6 bases stayed unmatched. The CDR3 DNA follows: TGTGCCAGCACCCTCGACAGGGGTAATGAGCAGTTCTTC. Translated: CASTLDRGNEQFF.

The chain combines TRBV18 with TRBJ2-7; perhaps TRBD1 as D (6 bases). The CDR3 is made up of 12 amino acids. CDR1 is KGHSH, CDR2 LQKENI, per germline. Trimming took 4 bases from V and 5 from J, leaving 9 bases between them. This CDR3 reads CASSQGVDEQYF. The CDR3 DNA reads TGTGCCAGCTCACAGGGGGTAGACGAGCAGTACTTC.

V gene TRBV7-3 combines with J gene TRBJ2-3, with 8 bases fitting TRBD2. This CDR3 contains 13 residues. V dropped 5 bases and J dropped 6; count of bases not matched to a gene: 4. The V gene's germline CDR1 is SGHTA and CDR2 FQGTGA. The CDR3 loop is CASSNRLADTQYF. CDR3 DNA sequence: TGTGCCAGCAGCAACCGACTAGCGGATACGCAGTATTTT. Filled out from reference TRBV7-3 and TRBJ2-3, the complete variable domain reads GAGVSQTPSNKVTEKGKYVELRCDPISGHTALYWYRQSLGQGPEFLIYFQGTGAADDSGLPNDRFFAVRPEGSVSTLKIQRTERGDSAVYLCASSNRLADTQYFGPGTRLTVL.

The chain recombines TRBV9 with TRBJ2-3; 14 bases line up with TRBD2. The CDR3 is 19 amino acids. Looked up from germline, CDR1 is SGDLS and CDR2 is YYNGEE. Trimming at V came to 4 bases and at J to 1 base, leaving 11 bases not matched to a gene. DNA of the CDR3: TGTGCCAGCAGCATCGGGACTAGCGGGGGCCCCCTGGGCACAGATACGCAGTATTTT. It is translated as CASSIGTSGGPLGTDTQYF.

This clone was recorded once. The chain carries TRBV19 and TRBJ2-6, with TRBD1 matching 10 bases. V shed 9 bases, J shed 2 bases, and the junction held 4 bases outside the gene matches. This CDR3 contains 15 residues. CDR1 and CDR2 from the germline V gene are LNHDA and SQIVND (reference sequence). CDR3 in DNA: TGTGCCAGCCTGACAGGGGGCGCTGGGGCCAACGTCCTGACTTTC. Protein sequence: CASLTGGAGANVLTF.